This T cell receptor beta chain stems from a study of regulatory T cells in long-lasting Graves disease. Investigators prepared the TCR beta libraries by applying iRepertoire HTBI primers and Arm-PCR of CDR3 regions. Methods used by the authors: From all samples, identification returned approximately 14 TRBJ and approximately 67 TRBV segments. Each CDR3 protein is one row after TCRdb ran MiXCR on the multiplex PCR reads. The V and J calls were not made by the authors but by TCRdb's processing. The data hold roughly 400,000 distinct CDR3 sequences, with 20% to 25% observed a single time. V was pared by 4 bases and J by 7 bases, with 10 bases between. The CDR3 is made up of 13 amino acids. Germline-derived CDR1 and CDR2 are SGHVS and FQNEAQ. The time point is: persistent/refractory GD, antithyroid drugs over 5 years with positive TRAb. The authors made the TCR library using RNA they extracted from PBMCs. American Thyroid Association guidelines defined Graves' disease diagnosis. Enrollment of patients was through an endocrinology department in Xi'an, China. The EDTA tubes were filled with 8 to 9.5 milliliters of drawn peripheral blood.

The chain employs TRBV7-8 and TRBJ1-4, with D possibly matching TRBD1 (5 bases). The source is a female donor with Graves disease. The sample was peripheral blood mononuclear cells (PBMCs), taken when the disease was refractory, from a patient treated with antithyroid drugs. The CDR3 DNA sequence: TGTGCCAGCAGCTGGGACGGAGCTGAAAAACTGTTTTTT. Protein product: CASSWDGAEKLFF.